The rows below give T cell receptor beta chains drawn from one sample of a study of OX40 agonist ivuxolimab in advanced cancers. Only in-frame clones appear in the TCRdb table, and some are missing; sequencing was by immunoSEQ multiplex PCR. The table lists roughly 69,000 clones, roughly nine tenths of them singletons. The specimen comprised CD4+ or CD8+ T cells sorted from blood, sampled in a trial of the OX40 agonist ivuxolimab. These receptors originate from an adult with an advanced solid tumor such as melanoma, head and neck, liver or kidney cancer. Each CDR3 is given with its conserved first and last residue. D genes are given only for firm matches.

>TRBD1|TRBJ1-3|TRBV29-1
CSVEDVDRLGDSGNTIYF
TGCAGCGTTGAAGATGTGGACAGGTTGGGGGACTCTGGAAACACCATATATTTT
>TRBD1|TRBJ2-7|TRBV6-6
CASTTSGQRYEQYF
TGTGCCAGCACTACCTCGGGACAGCGCTACGAGCAGTACTTC
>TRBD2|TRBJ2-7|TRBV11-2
CASSLSWDYSSYEQYF
TGTGCCAGCAGCTTATCATGGGACTATAGTTCCTACGAGCAGTACTTC
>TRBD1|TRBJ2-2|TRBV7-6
CASSLTRTGEDTGELFF
TGTGCCAGCAGCTTAACCCGGACAGGGGAAGACACCGGGGAGCTGTTTTTT
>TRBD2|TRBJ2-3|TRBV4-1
CASSHRLAGGSLDTQYF
TGCGCCAGCAGCCACAGACTAGCGGGGGGGAGCCTGGATACGCAGTATTTT
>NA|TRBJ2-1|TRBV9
CASSVEVYNEQFF
TGTGCCAGCAGCGTAGAGGTTTACAATGAGCAGTTCTTC
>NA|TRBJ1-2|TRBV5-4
CASSFDRSLYGYTF
TGTGCCAGCAGCTTCGACAGGAGTCTTTATGGCTACACCTTC
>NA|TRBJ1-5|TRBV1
CTSTRPTGVYQPQHF
TGCACCAGCACTCGCCCAACAGGGGTTTATCAGCCCCAGCATTTT
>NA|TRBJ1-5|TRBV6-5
CASSSGSNQPQHF
TGTGCCAGCAGCTCGGGGAGCAATCAGCCCCAGCATTTT
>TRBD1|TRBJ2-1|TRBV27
CASSTGTGHEQFF
TGTGCCAGCAGTACCGGGACAGGGCATGAGCAGTTCTTC